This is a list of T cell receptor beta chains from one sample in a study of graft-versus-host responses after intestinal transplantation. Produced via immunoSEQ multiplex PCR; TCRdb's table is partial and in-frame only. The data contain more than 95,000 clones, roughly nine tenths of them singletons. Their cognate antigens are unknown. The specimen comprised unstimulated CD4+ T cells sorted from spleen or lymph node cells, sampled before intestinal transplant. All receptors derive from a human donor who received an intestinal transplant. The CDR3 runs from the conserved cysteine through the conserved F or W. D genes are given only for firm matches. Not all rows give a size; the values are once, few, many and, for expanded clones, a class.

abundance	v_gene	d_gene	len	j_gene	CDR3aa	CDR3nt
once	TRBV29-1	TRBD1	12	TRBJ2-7	CSGGQGASEQYF	TGCAGCGGGGGACAGGGGGCAAGCGAGCAGTACTTC
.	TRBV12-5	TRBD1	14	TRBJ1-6	CASGLGTGNSPLHF	TGTGCTAGTGGTTTGGGGACAGGGAATTCACCCCTCCACTTT
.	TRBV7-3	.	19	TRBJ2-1	CASSLNFKGPGRSYNEQFF	TGTGCCAGCAGCTTAAATTTTAAAGGCCCAGGGAGGTCCTACAATGAGCAGTTCTTC
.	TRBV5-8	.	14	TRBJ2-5	CASSLWTVVETQYF	TGTGCCAGCAGCTTGTGGACAGTCGTAGAGACCCAGTACTTC
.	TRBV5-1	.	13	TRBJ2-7	CASSFRESYEQYF	TGCGCCAGCAGTTTTAGGGAGAGCTACGAGCAGTACTTC
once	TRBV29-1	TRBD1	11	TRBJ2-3	CSVGQPDTQYF	TGCAGCGTGGGACAGCCAGATACGCAGTATTTT
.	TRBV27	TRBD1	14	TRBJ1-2	CASSDMDRVYGYTF	TGTGCCAGCAGTGATATGGACAGGGTCTATGGCTACACCTTC
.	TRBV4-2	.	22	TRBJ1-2	CASSLSSQGALGTGYLNYGYTF	TGTGCCAGCAGCCTATCGTCCCAGGGTGCGCTCGGAACTGGGTATCTAAACTATGGCTACACCTTC
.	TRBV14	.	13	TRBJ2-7	CASSQDIPLEQYF	TGTGCCAGCAGCCAAGATATCCCTTTGGAGCAGTACTTC
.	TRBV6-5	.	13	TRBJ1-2	CASSVEGNYGYTF	TGTGCCAGCAGTGTGGAGGGGAACTATGGCTACACCTTC
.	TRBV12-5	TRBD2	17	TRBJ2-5	CASGSLAGSPYQETQYF	TGTGCTAGTGGTTCCTTAGCGGGGTCGCCGTACCAAGAGACCCAGTACTTC
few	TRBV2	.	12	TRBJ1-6	CASSQDNSPLHF	TGTGCCAGCAGTCAGGATAATTCACCCCTCCACTTT
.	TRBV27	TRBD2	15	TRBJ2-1	CASSLRLAGDNEQFF	TGTGCCAGCAGTCTCAGACTAGCGGGAGACAATGAGCAGTTCTTC
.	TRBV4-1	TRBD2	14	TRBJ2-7	CASSQILLADEQYF	TGCGCCAGCAGCCAGATCCTTCTAGCGGACGAGCAGTACTTC
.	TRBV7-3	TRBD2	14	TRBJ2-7	CASSLSGGRDEQYF	TGTGCCAGCTCCCTTAGCGGGGGGCGCGACGAGCAGTACTTC
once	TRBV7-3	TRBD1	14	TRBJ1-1	CASSGDRGSTEAFF	TGTGCCAGCAGCGGAGACAGGGGAAGCACTGAAGCTTTCTTT
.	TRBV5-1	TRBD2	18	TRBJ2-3	CASSFPAGAPYSTDTQYF	TGCGCCAGCAGCTTTCCAGCGGGGGCCCCCTATAGCACAGATACGCAGTATTTT
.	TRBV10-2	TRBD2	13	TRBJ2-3	CASCQRETDTQYF	TGCGCCAGCTGCCAGCGGGAGACAGATACGCAGTATTTT
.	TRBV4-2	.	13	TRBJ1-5	CASSQRHLQPQHF	TGTGCCAGCAGCCAGCGTCATCTTCAGCCCCAGCATTTT
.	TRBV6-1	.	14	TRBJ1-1	CASSEANRRSEAFF	TGTGCCAGCAGTGAAGCGAACAGGCGGTCTGAAGCTTTCTTT
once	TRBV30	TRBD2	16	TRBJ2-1	CAWSVQRTAGGSEQFF	TGTGCCTGGAGCGTACAAAGGACGGCGGGAGGGTCAGAGCAGTTCTTC
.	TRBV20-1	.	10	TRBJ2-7	CSALTYEQYF	TGCAGTGCTTTAACCTACGAGCAGTACTTC
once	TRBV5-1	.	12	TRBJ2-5	CASSLSGETQYF	TGCGCCAGCAGCTTGTCCGGGGAGACCCAGTACTTC
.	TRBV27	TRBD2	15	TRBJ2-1	CASRNRGGLAIEQFF	TGTGCCAGCAGAAATAGAGGGGGACTAGCGATTGAGCAGTTCTTC
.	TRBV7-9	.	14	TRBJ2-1	CASSFSGSYNEQFF	TGTGCCAGCAGCTTCTCGGGCTCCTACAATGAGCAGTTCTTC
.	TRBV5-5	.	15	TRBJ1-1	CASSPQLTVNTEAFF	TGTGCCAGCAGCCCCCAGTTGACAGTGAACACTGAAGCTTTCTTT
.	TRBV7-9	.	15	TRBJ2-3	CASSLGGGGTDTQYF	TGTGCCAGCAGCCTCGGAGGGGGGGGCACAGATACGCAGTATTTT
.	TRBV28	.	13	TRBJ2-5	CASSLNLGETQYF	TGTGCCAGCAGCCTAAACCTAGGTGAGACCCAGTACTTC
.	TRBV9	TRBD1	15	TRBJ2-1	CASSPTGDSYNEQFF	TGTGCCAGCAGCCCTACAGGGGACTCCTACAATGAGCAGTTCTTC
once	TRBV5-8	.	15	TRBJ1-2	CASSLTWDIDYGYTF	TGTGCCAGCAGCTTGACGTGGGACATCGACTATGGCTACACCTTC
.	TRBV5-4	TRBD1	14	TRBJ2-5	CASSPQGAGETQYF	TGTGCCAGCAGCCCACAGGGGGCAGGGGAGACCCAGTACTTC
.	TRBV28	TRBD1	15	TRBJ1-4	CASSLLGTGVEKLFF	TGTGCCAGCAGTTTATTGGGGACAGGGGTGGAAAAACTGTTTTTT
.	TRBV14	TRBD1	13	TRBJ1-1	CASSQTGFTEAFF	TGTGCCAGCAGCCAGACAGGGTTCACTGAAGCTTTCTTT
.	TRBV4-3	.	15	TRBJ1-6	CASSLGREGHSPLHF	TGCGCCAGCAGCCTAGGGCGGGAGGGACATTCACCCCTCCACTTT
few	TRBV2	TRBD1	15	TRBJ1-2	CASSEDRNRGYGYTF	TGTGCCAGCAGTGAAGATCGGAACAGGGGCTATGGCTACACCTTC
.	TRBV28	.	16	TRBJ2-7	CASSFLARRDSYEQYF	TGTGCCAGCAGTTTCCTGGCCCGGCGGGACTCCTACGAGCAGTACTTC
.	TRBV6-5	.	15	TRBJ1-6	CASSYSGRVNSPLHF	TGTGCCAGCAGTTACTCTGGCAGGGTGAATTCACCCCTCCACTTT
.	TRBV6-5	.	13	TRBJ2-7	CASRNHRNYEQYF	TGTGCCAGCAGAAATCACAGGAACTACGAGCAGTACTTC
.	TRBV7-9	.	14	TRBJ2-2	CALTPRTNTGELFF	TGTGCCCTGACCCCCAGGACGAACACCGGGGAGCTGTTTTTT
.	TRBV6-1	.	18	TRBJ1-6	CASSEMGVRGRYNSPLHF	TGCGCCAGCAGTGAAATGGGGGTGCGGGGGAGATATAATTCACCCCTCCACTTT
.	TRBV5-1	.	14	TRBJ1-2	CASSGTGSRPVYTF	TGCGCCAGCAGCGGAACAGGGTCCCGGCCCGTCTACACCTTC
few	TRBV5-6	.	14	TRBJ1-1	CASSLFGAFLGAFF	TGTGCCAGCAGCTTGTTTGGAGCTTTCTTAGGAGCTTTCTTT
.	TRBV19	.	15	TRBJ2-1	CASSMIDGSVGEQFF	TGTGCCAGTAGTATGATTGACGGGAGTGTCGGTGAGCAGTTCTTC
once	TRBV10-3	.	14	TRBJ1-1	CAISQGNWNTEAFF	TGTGCCATCAGTCAGGGGAATTGGAACACTGAAGCTTTCTTT
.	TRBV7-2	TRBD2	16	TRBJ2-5	CASSPWTSGRGETQYF	TGTGCCAGCAGCCCCTGGACTAGCGGGAGGGGAGAGACCCAGTACTTC
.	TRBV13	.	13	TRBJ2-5	CASSLVGGGAQYF	TGTGCCAGCAGCTTAGTGGGCGGCGGGGCCCAGTACTTC
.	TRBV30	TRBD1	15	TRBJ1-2	CAWSDTGVWGYGYTF	TGTGCCTGGAGTGACACAGGGGTCTGGGGCTATGGCTACACCTTC
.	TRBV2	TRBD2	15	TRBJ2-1	CASSGTSGRYNEQFF	TGTGCCAGCAGCGGGACTAGCGGGAGGTACAATGAGCAGTTCTTC
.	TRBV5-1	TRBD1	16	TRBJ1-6	CASRTGTEGRNSPLHF	TGCGCCAGCAGAACCGGGACAGAAGGCCGTAATTCACCCCTCCACTTT
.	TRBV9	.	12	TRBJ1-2	CASSTRGGGYTF	TGTGCCAGCAGCACCCGGGGAGGCGGCTACACCTTC
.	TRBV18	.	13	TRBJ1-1	CASSPSRGTEAFF	TGTGCCAGCTCACCATCAAGGGGAACTGAAGCTTTCTTT
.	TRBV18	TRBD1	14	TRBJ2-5	CASSPRGPRETQYF	TGTGCCAGCTCACCCAGGGGGCCGAGGGAGACCCAGTACTTC
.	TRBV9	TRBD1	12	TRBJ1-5	CASSVGDSPQHF	TGTGCCAGCAGCGTAGGGGACAGTCCTCAGCATTTT
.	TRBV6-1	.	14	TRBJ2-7	CASSSTGSSYEQYF	TGTGCCAGCAGCTCGACAGGAAGCTCCTACGAGCAGTACTTC
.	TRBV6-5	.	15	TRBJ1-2	CASSPSLTESYGYTF	TGTGCCAGCAGTCCCTCATTGACAGAATCCTATGGCTACACCTTC
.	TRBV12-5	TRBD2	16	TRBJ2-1	CASGFWTSGSYNEQFF	TGTGCTAGTGGTTTCTGGACTAGCGGGTCCTACAATGAGCAGTTCTTC
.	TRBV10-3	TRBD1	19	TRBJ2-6	CAIRPSEERGRSGANVLTF	TGTGCCATCAGGCCCTCCGAGGAAAGGGGGCGATCCGGGGCCAACGTCCTGACTTTC
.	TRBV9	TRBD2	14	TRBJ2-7	CASSGTSGSYEQYF	TGTGCCAGCAGCGGGACTAGCGGGAGTTACGAGCAGTACTTC
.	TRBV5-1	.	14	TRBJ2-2	CASSFTGNTGELFF	TGCGCCAGCAGCTTTACAGGGAACACCGGGGAGCTGTTTTTT
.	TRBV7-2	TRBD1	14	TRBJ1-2	CASSLGQGDYGYTF	TGTGCCAGCAGCTTGGGACAGGGGGATTATGGCTACACCTTC